This record looks at one T cell receptor (beta chain) sequence and its context. What it binds is unknown. Researchers reported that TCR beta cDNA libraries carried unique molecular identifiers. TCRdb re-analysed the PCR reads in MiXCR, keeping a single row per CDR3 protein. This sample has about 810,000 distinct CDR3 sequences, with about 50% found just once. The record originates from a study of post-analysis software for immune sequencing data. Germline assignment: CDR1 DFQATT and CDR2 SNEGSKA (reference sequence). V trimming: 1 base; J trimming: 0 bases; junction bases outside the gene matches: 6. The CDR3 is made up of 16 amino acids. Notes on the study in general: Patients carried roughly five TRBV segments more frequently than controls did, and TRBV5-6, TRBV5-1 and TRBV20-1 were among them.

The J gene is TRBJ2-5, the V gene TRBV20-1, with 9 bases aligning to TRBD1. What was sequenced was blood. This clonotype originated in a girl aged 5 to 17 with multiple sclerosis. The DNA for the CDR3 is TGCAGTGCTAGAGCGGGGGACAGGGAGGACCAAGAGACCCAGTACTTC. Translation gives CSARAGDREDQETQYF.